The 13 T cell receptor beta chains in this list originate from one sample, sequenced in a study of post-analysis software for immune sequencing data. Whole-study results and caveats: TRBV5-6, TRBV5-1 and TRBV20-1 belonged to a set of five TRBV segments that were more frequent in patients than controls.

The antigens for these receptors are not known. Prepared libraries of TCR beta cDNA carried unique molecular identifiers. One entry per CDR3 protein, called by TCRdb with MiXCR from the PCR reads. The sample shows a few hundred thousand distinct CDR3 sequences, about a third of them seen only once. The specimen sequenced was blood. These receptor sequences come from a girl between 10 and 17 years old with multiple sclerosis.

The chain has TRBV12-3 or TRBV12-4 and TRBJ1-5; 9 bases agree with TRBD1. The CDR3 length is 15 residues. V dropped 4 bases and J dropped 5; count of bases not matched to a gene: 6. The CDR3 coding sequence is TGTGCCAGCAGTTGGGACAGGGAGGCTCATCAGCCCCAGCATTTT. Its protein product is CASSWDREAHQPQHF.

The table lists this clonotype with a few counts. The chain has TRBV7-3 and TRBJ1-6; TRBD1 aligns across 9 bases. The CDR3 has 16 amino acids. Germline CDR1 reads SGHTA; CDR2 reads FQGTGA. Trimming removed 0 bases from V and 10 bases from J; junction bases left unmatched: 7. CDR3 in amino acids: CASSLTGRDRVSPLHF. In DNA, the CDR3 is TGTGCCAGCAGCTTAACGGGTCGGGACAGGGTCTCACCCCTCCACTTT.

The CDR3 DNA reads as TGCAGTGCTAGCAACCGGGACAGGGGAGGAACCTATAATTCACCCCTCCACTTT. It is translated as CSASNRDRGGTYNSPLHF. The rearrangement links TRBV20-1 to TRBJ1-6; 10 nucleotides agree with TRBD1. Germline V gene lookup returns CDR1 DFQATT and CDR2 SNEGSKA (reference sequence). The CDR3 is 18 amino acids. After removal of 3 bases from V and 2 bases from J, the junction contained 10 bases not matched to a gene.

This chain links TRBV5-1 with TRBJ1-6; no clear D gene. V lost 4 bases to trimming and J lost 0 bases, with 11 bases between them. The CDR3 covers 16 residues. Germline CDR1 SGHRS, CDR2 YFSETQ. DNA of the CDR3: TGCGCCAGCAGCCTAGACGTCAACTCCTATAATTCACCCCTCCACTTT. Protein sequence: CASSLDVNSYNSPLHF.

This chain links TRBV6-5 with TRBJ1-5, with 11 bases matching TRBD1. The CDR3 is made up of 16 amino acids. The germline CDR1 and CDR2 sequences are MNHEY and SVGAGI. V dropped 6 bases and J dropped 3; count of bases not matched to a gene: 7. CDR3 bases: TGTGCCAGCAGACCTGGACAGGGGGCAAACAATCAGCCCCAGCATTTT. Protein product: CASRPGQGANNQPQHF.

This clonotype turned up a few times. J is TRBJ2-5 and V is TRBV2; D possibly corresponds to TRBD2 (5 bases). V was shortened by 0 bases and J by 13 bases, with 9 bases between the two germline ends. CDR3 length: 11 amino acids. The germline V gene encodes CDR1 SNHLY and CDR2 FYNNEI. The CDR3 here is CASSEARGWYF. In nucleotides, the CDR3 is TGTGCCAGCAGTGAAGCGCGAGGGTGGTACTTC.

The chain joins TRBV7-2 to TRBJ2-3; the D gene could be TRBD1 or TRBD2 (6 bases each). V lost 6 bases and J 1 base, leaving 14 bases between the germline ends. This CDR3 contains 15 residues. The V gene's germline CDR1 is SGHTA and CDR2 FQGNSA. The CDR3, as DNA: TGTGCCAGCAGAAGGGGGGTAGGGCGCACAGATACGCAGTATTTT. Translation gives CASRRGVGRTDTQYF.

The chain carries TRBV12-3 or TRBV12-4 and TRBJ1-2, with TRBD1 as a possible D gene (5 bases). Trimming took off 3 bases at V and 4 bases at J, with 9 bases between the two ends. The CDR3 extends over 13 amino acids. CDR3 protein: CASSLVGAYGYTF. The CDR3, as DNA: TGTGCCAGCAGTTTGGTAGGGGCCTATGGCTACACCTTC.

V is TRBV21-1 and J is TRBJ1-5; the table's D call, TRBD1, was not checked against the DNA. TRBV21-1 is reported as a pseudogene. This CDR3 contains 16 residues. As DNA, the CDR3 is TGTGCCAGCAGCAAATTGCGCAGGGTGAGCAATCAGCCCCAGCATTTT. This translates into CASSKLRRVSNQPQHF.

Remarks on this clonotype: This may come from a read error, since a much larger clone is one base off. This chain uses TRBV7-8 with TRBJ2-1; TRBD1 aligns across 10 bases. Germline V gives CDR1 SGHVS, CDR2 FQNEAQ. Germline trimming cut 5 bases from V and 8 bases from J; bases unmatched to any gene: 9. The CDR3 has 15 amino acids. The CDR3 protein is CASSAWTGGDDEQFF. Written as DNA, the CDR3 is TGTGCCAGCAGCGCGTGGACAGGGGGTGATGATGAGCAGTTCTTC.

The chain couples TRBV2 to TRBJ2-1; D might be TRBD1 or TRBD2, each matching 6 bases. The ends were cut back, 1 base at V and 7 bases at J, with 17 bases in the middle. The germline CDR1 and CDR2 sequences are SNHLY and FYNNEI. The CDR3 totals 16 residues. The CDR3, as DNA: TGTGCCAGCAGTGAAGTTTGGGCCGGGGGCTCGAATGAGCAGTTCTTC. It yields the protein CASSEVWAGGSNEQFF.

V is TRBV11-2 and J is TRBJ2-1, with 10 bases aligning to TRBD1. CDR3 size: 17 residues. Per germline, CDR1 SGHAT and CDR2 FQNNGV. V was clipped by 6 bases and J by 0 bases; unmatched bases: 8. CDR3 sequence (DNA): TGTGCCAGCAGGGCTATTAGGACAGGGGGCTCCTACAATGAGCAGTTCTTC. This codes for CASRAIRTGGSYNEQFF.

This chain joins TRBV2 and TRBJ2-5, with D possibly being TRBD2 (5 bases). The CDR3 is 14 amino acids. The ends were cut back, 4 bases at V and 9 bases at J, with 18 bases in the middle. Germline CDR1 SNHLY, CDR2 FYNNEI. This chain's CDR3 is CASSVGQPKRAQYF. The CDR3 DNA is TGTGCCAGCAGTGTCGGGCAGCCGAAGAGGGCCCAGTACTTC. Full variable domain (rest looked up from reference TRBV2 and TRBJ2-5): EPEVTQTPSHQVTQMGQEVILRCVPISNHLYFYWYRQILGQKVEFLVSFYNNEISEKSEIFDDQFSVERPDGSNFTLKIRSTKLEDSAMYFCASSVGQPKRAQYFGPGTRLLVL.